This T cell receptor delta chain appears in the sequencing data of a study of Vδ1+ human thymocytes (dated by TCRdb to 2016 to 2018). Notes on the research overall: mRNA-level TRG and TRD CDR3 repertoires of highly purified Vdelta1+ thymocytes from young children were characterised as a data resource. Earlier work had validated the multiplex-based CDR3 amplicon strategy against 5'RACE-based methods for generating CDR3 amplicons. The paper as a whole reports these results and caveats: The authors advised highly purified populations and single-cell validation, since unexpected Vdelta2 sequences could cause misinterpretation of bulk repertoire data. Because no clustering by age or sex was seen, donors were not stratified by age or sex in the analyses. Many TRG clonotypes were found to be shared between donors (up to roughly 7x10^3), whereas TRD repertoires were found to be essentially private (max roughly 120 shared). Even though sort purity was high, approximately 21% of thymic TRD sequences were Vdelta2 (and few were Vdelta3), which was not the case for the peripheral blood Vdelta1+ controls. The thymic TRG and TRD repertoires appeared highly polyclonal, with Gaussian CDR3 length distributions, in contrast to the oligoclonal repertoires of peripheral blood.

To note about this clone: Its antigen has not been determined. The sample holds no much larger clone one base away, and base qualities are not on file.

CDR1 and CDR2, per the germline V gene, are TSWWSYY and QGS. Relative to germline, V is 0 bases shorter and J is 0 bases shorter, with 20 bases between their ends. Spanning cysteine to phenylalanine, the CDR3 consists of 19 amino acids. The CDR3 DNA has 57 bases and is translated from base 1. RNA extraction was carried out with the RNeasy mini kit, and reverse transcription was then done using Superscript III. Multiplex PCR was used to generate CDR3 amplicons, with pooled V-gene forward primers and a constant-region reverse primer carrying Illumina adaptor overhangs. Amplicons were gel-purified, then indexed with Nextera index primers over about 8 extra PCR cycles and purified with AMPure XP beads. Sequencing of libraries was performed on an Illumina MiSeq using paired-end 250 bp reads, dual indexing and a roughly 22% PhiX spike-in. In the original analysis: Reads were quality checked with FastQC, and TRG read pairs were merged with ea-utils fastq-join. Annotation of sequences was performed with IMGT/HighV-QUEST, only productive sequences with unambiguous V-gene assignment were retained, and clonotypes were defined by identical CDR3 sequence. For downstream analysis, the tools were VDJtools 1.1.1, tcR 2.2.3, Treemap and vegan Shannon diversity in R 3.4.4. TCRdb reprocessed the public reads with the caller CATT; rows with the same DNA were merged afterwards. These V and J calls derive from TCRdb rather than the authors' analysis. A total of roughly 76,000 delta-chain clones appear in this sample, about 35% of them only once. Of the sample, under 0.3% is held by the ten largest clones.

Thymic samples were depleted of alphabeta T cells, then CD3+ TCRVdelta1+ TCRVdelta2- thymocytes were FACS-sorted. The purity of the sorted Vdelta1+ thymocytes was between roughly 97% and 99.6%. Thymic specimens came from about 8 paediatric patients undergoing corrective cardiac surgery, aged from about 5 days to 17 months. Thymic tissue was dispersed, and mononuclear cells were isolated on a Histopaque-1077 density gradient. For staining, the antibodies used were anti-TCRVdelta1 clone TS8.2, anti-TCRVdelta2 clone B6, anti-CD3 clone HIT3a and anti-TCRalphabeta clone IP26. The sequence links TRDV1 to TRDJ1; the D gene is not confidently resolved. What was sequenced was Vdelta1+ gamma-delta thymocytes from the thymus. The cell subset or site tag for this specimen amounts to: FACS-sorted CD3+ TCRalphabeta- TCRVdelta1+ TCRVdelta2- thymocytes. This sequence originates from a boy under two years old who had congenital heart surgery. In nucleotide form, the sequence is TGTGCTCTTGGGGAACTAGTAAGTGGCTACGGCCGGTACACCGATAAACTCATCTTT. It encodes CALGELVSGYGRYTDKLIF.